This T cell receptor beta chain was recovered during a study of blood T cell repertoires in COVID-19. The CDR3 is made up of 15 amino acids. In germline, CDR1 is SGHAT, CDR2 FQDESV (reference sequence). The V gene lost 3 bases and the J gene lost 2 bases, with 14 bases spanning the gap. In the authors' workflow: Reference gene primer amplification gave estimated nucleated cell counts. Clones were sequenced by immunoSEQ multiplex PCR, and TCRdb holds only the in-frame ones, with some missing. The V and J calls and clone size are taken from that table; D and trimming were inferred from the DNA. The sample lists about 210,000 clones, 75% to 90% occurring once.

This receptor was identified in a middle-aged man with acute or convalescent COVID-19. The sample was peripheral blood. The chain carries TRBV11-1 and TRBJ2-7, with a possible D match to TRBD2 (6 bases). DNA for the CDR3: TGTGCCAGCAGCTTCACCGGGGGAGATACCTACGAGCAGTACTTC. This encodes CASSFTGGDTYEQYF.